This T cell receptor beta chain was identified in a study of CD8+CD57+ T cells in acquired aplastic anemia. Regarding this clonotype: At one end the junction does not follow the germline gene, possibly because of a read error.

Researchers used genomic DNA as the template to profile TCR beta VDJ and CDR3. Each CDR3 protein is one row after TCRdb ran MiXCR on the reads. The table records roughly 260,000 distinct CDR3 sequences, approximately 45% of them present only once. CD8+CD57+ cell expansion, shown by flow cytometry, had occurred in the patients selected for sequencing. The CDR3 covers 16 residues. The germline gives CDR1 ENHRY, CDR2 SYGVKD. The J gene is TRBJ2-3, the V gene TRBV10-3; 7 bases map to TRBD1. The source is a human donor with aplastic anemia. Sequenced input: sorted CD4+, CD8+, or CD8+CD57+ T cells (not recorded which) from PBMCs. Written as DNA, the CDR3 is TGTGCCATCAGTGAGACAGGGGTAAAGGTGACAGACACGCAGTATTTT. It translates to CAISETGVKVTDTQYF.